This TCR beta chain emerged from a study of siplizumab effects on memory and regulatory T cells. Study-level findings and limits: The mean Treg-derived percentage of mappable alloreactive CD4+ clones was 55% to 80% with siplizumab compared with about 28% in controls.

Assayed TCR templates numbered about 10^5 for each sample. TCRdb's table, derived via immunoSEQ multiplex PCR, lists solely in-frame clones and lacks some. The sample yields tens of thousands of clones, under 95% seen once. The ends lost 10 bases at V and 0 bases at J; junction bases unmatched: 13. Germline V gene sequence: CDR1 MNHEY, CDR2 SMNVEV (reference sequence). CDR3 size: 16 residues. Note on this clone: What it binds is unknown.

The chain employs TRBV27 and TRBJ2-3, with TRBD1 matching 7 bases. The receptor was isolated from a human donor in good health. The sample was CD8+ T cells sorted from blood. The CDR3 nucleotides read TGTGCCACCAAACCTACAGGGGAAGTTAGCACAGATACGCAGTATTTT. This codes for CATKPTGEVSTDTQYF.